The source of this T cell receptor beta chain is a study of shared clonotypes between healthy human individuals. The naive CD8 subset, CD45RO-negative cells positively selected for CCR7, excluded terminally differentiated effector memory CD45RA+ cells. Genomic DNA belonging to each subset was distributed in equal measure over several immunoSEQ plates. The table came from immunoSEQ multiplex PCR; TCRdb's copy has only in-frame clones and leaves some out. The profile covers fewer than 800,000 clones, with under 95% appearing a single time and approximately 24% taken by the ten largest. Germline lookup yields CDR1 SGHTA and CDR2 FQGNSA. V lost 5 bases, J lost 4 bases, and 14 bases stayed unmatched. This CDR3 has 16 amino acids.

The material sequenced was naive CD8+ T cells sorted from blood. This chain links TRBV7-2 with TRBJ2-7, with 7 positions matching TRBD2. The clonotype was recovered from a young man in good health. CDR3 region: CASSPSGRDYSYEQYF. In DNA form, the CDR3 reads TGTGCCAGCAGCCCAAGCGGCCGGGACTATTCTTACGAGCAGTACTTC.